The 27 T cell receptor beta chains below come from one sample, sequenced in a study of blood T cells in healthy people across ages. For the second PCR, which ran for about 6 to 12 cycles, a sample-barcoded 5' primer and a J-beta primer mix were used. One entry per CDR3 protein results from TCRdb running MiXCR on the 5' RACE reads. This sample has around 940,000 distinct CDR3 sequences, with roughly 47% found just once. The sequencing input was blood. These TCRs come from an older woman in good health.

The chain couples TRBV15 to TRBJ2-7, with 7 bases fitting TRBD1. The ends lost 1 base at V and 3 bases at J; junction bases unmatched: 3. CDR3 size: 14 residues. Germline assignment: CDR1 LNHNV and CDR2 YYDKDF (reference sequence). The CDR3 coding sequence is TGTGCCACCAGCAGAGGGCAGGGGGTCTACGAGCAGTACTTC. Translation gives CATSRGQGVYEQYF.

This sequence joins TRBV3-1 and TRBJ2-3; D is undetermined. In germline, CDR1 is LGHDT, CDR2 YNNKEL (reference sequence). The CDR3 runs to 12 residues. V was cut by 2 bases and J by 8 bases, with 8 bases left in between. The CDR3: CASSQTWATQYF. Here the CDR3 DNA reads TGTGCCAGCAGCCAAACGTGGGCTACGCAGTATTTT.

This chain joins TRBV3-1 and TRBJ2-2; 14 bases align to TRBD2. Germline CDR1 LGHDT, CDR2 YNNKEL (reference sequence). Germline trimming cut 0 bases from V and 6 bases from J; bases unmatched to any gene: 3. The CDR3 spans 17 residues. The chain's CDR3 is CASSQDLTSGRAGELFF. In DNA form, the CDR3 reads TGTGCCAGCAGCCAAGATTTGACTAGCGGGAGGGCCGGGGAGCTGTTTTTT.

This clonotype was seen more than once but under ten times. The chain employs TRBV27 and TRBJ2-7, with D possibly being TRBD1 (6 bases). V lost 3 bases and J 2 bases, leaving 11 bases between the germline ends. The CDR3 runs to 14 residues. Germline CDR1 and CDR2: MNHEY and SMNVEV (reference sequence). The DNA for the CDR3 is TGTGCCAGCAGTTTTAGGGGACAAGCCTACGAGCAGTACTTC. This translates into CASSFRGQAYEQYF.

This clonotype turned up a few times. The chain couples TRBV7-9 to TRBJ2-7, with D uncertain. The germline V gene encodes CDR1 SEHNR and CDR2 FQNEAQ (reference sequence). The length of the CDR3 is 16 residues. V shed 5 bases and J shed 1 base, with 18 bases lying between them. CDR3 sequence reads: CASSPEFRVESYEQYF. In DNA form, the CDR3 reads TGTGCCAGCAGCCCAGAGTTCCGGGTCGAGTCCTACGAGCAGTACTTC.

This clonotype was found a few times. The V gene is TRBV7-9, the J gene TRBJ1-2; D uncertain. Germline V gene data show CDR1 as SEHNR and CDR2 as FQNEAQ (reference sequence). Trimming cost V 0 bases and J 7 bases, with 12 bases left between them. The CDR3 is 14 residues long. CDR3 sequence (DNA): TGTGCCAGCAGCTTAGCCGGGGTATCGAGTGGCTACACCTTC. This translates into CASSLAGVSSGYTF.

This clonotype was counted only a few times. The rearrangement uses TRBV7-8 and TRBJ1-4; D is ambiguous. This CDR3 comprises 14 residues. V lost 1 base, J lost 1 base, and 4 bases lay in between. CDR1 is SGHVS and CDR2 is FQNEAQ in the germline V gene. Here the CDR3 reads CASSLVETNEKLFF. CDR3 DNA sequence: TGTGCCAGCAGCTTAGTAGAAACTAATGAAAAACTGTTTTTT.

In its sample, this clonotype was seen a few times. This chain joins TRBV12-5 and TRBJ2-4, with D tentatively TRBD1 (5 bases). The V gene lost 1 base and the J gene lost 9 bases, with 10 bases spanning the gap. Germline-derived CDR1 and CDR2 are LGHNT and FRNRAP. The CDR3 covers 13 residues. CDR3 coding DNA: TGTGCTAGTGGTTTGGAGGGGCAAGGCATTCAGTACTTC. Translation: CASGLEGQGIQYF.

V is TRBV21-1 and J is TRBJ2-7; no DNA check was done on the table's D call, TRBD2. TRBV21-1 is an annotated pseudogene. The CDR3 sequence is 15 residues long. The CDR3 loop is CASSTSGSRIHEQYF. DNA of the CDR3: TGTGCCAGCAGCACTAGCGGGAGTAGAATCCACGAGCAGTACTTC.

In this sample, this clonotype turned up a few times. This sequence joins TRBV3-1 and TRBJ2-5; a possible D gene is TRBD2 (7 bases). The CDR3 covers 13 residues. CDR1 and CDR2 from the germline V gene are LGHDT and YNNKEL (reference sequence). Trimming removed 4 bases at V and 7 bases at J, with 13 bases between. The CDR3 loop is CASSPGGQWTQYF. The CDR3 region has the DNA TGTGCCAGCAGCCCCGGGGGGCAATGGACCCAGTACTTC.

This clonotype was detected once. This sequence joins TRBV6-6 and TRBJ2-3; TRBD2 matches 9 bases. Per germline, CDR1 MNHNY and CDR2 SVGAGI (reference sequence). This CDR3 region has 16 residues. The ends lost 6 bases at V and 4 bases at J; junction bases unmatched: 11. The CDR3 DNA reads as TGTGCCAGCAGGGAGGCGGGAGGGCCAGGCGCAGATACGCAGTATTTT. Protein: CASREAGGPGADTQYF.

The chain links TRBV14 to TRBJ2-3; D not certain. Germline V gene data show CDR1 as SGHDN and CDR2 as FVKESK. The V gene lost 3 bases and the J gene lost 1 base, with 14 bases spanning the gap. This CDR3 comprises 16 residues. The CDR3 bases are TGTGCCAGCAGCCAGGCGCGAAGGATTGGCACAGATACGCAGTATTTT. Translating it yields CASSQARRIGTDTQYF.

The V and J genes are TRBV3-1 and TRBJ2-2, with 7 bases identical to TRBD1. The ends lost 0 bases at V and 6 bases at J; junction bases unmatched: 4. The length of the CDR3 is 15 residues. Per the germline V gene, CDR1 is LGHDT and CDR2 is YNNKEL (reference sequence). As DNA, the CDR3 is TGTGCCAGCAGCCAAGACAACACAGGGGCCGGGGAGCTGTTTTTT. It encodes CASSQDNTGAGELFF.

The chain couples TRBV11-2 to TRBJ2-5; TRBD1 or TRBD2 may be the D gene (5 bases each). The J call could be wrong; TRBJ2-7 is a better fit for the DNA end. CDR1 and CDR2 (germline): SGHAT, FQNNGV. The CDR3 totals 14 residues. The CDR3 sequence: CASSQLQGRGEQYF. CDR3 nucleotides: TGTGCCAGCAGCCAACTGCAGGGACGGGGCGAGCAGTACTTC.

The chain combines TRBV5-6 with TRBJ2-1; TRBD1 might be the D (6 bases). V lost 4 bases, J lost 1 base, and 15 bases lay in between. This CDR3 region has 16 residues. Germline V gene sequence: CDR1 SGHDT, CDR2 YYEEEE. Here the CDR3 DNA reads TGTGCCAGCAGCGTCTGGACAGAAGGATCCTACAATGAGCAGTTCTTC. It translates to CASSVWTEGSYNEQFF.

CDR3 loop: CAISVAESYEQYF. The CDR3 DNA reads TGTGCCATCAGTGTGGCGGAGTCCTACGAGCAGTACTTC. The rearrangement links TRBV10-3 to TRBJ2-7; D is uncertain. From germline, CDR1 is ENHRY and CDR2 SYGVKD. V was trimmed by 4 bases and J by 1 base, leaving 8 bases between them. The length of the CDR3 is 13 residues.

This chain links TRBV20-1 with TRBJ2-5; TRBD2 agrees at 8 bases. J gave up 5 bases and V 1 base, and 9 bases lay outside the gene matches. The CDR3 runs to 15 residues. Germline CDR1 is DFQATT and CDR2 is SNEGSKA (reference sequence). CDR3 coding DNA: TGCAGTGCTAGAGCTGCCAGCGGGAGAGGGGAGACCCAGTACTTC. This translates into CSARAASGRGETQYF.

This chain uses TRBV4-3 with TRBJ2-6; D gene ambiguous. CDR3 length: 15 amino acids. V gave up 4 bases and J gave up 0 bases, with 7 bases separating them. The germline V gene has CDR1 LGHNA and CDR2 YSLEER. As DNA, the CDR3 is TGCGCCAGCAGCCCAATACACTCTGGGGCCAACGTCCTGACTTTC. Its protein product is CASSPIHSGANVLTF.

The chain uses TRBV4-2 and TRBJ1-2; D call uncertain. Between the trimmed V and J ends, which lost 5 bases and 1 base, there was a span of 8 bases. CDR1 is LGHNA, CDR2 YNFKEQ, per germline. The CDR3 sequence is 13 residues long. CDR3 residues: CASSIQDNYGYTF. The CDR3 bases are TGTGCCAGCAGCATCCAGGATAACTATGGCTACACCTTC.

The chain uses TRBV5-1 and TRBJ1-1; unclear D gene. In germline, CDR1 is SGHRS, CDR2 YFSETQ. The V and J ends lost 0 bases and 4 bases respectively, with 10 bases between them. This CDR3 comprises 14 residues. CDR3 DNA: TGCGCCAGCAGCTTGGTTCAGAAAAGCACTGAAGCTTTCTTT. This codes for CASSLVQKSTEAFF. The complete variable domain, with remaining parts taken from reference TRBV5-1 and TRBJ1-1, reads KAGVTQTPRYLIKTRGQQVTLSCSPISGHRSVSWYQQTPGQGLQFLFEYFSETQRNKGNFPGRFSGRQFSNSRSEMNVSTLELGDSALYLCASSLVQKSTEAFFGQGTRLTVV.

CDR3 region: CASSSGVRAGKAFF. CDR3 in DNA: TGTGCCAGCAGTTCCGGCGTCAGGGCTGGTAAGGCTTTCTTT. The rearrangement joins TRBV28 to TRBJ1-1; tentatively, D is TRBD1 (5 bases). The CDR3 loop spans 14 amino acids. Between the trimmed V and J ends, which lost 4 bases and 11 bases, there was a span of 20 bases. Germline V gene lookup returns CDR1 MDHEN and CDR2 SYDVKM. Using reference TRBV28 and TRBJ1-1 for the parts outside the CDR3, the full variable domain is DVKVTQSSRYLVKRTGEKVFLECVQDMDHENMFWYRQDPGLGLRLIYFSYDVKMKEKGDIPEGYSVSREKKERFSLILESASTNQTSMYLCASSSGVRAGKAFFGQGTRLTVV.

As DNA, the CDR3 is TGTGCCAGCAGTCCAGCGGGGGCCAGGGTGGTGTACTTC. Translated, it gives CASSPAGARVVYF. This chain uses TRBV28 with TRBJ2-5; 8 nucleotides align to TRBD2. V was pared by 5 bases and J by 13 bases, with 12 bases of the junction left unmatched. CDR1 and CDR2 (germline): MDHEN, SYDVKM. This CDR3 has 13 amino acids.

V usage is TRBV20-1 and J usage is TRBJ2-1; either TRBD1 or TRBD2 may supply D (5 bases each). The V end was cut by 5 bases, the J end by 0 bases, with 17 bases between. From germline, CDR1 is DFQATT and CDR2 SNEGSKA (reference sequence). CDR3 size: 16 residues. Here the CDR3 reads CSAPRDQLGSYNEQFF. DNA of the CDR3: TGCAGTGCTCCCCGGGACCAACTGGGCTCCTACAATGAGCAGTTCTTC.

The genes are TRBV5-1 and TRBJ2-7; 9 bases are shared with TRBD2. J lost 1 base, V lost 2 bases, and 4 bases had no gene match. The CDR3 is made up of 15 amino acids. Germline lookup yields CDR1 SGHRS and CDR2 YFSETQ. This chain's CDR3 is CASSFVSGGSYEQYF. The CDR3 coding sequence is TGCGCCAGCAGCTTTGTGAGCGGGGGGTCCTACGAGCAGTACTTC.

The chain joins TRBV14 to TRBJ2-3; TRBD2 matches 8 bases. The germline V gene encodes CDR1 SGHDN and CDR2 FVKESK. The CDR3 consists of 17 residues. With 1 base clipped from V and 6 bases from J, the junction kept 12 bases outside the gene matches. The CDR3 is CASSQVIGRAFRDTQYF. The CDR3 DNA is TGTGCCAGCAGCCAAGTCATCGGGAGGGCCTTCCGCGATACGCAGTATTTT.

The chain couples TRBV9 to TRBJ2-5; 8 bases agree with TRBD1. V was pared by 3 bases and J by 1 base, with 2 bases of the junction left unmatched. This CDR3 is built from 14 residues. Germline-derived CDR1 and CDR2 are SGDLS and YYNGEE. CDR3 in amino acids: CASSDGQGQETQYF. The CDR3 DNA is TGTGCCAGCAGCGACGGACAGGGCCAAGAGACCCAGTACTTC.

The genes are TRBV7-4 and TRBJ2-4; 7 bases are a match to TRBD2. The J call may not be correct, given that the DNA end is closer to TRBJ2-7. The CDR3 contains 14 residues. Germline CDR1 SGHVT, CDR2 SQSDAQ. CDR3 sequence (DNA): TGTGCCAGCAGCTTTCGGGCGGGGGTCGGCGAGCAGTACTTC. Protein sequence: CASSFRAGVGEQYF.